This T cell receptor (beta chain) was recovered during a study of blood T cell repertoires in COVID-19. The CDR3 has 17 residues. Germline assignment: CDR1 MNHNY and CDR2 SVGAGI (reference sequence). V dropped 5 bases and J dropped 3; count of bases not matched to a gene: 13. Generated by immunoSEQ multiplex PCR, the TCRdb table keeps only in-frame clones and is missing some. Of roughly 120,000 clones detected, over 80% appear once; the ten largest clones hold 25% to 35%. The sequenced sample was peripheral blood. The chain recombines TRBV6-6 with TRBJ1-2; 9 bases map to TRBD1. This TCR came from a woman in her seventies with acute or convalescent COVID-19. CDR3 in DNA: TGTGCCAGCAGTCGACGGGGACAGGGTGATTGGGACTATGGCTACACCTTC. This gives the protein CASSRRGQGDWDYGYTF.